The sequence of this T cell receptor beta chain was determined in a study of chemoradiotherapy in HPV16-positive cancers. Sequencing used immunoSEQ multiplex PCR; TCRdb keeps in-frame clones, though not all of them. The table shows some 2,000 clones, with about 80% occurring only once. The receptor was derived from a human donor with HPV-associated anogenital cancer. This specimen consisted of tumor tissue, obtained from a patient who underwent chemoradiotherapy.

CDR3 in DNA: TGTGCCAGCTCGCTAGCAGATAATTCACCCCTCCACTTT. It yields the protein CASSLADNSPLHF. V usage is TRBV18 and J usage is TRBJ1-6, with D uncertain. V dropped 6 bases and J dropped 5 bases, with 8 bases sitting between them. This CDR3 is built from 13 residues. Germline V gene data show CDR1 as KGHSH and CDR2 as LQKENI.